This T cell receptor (beta chain) was found in a study of long-term antiretroviral therapy in people with HIV. Per donor, a minimum of one pre-ART and a minimum of two post-ART PBMC samples were available. Run at survey level, the immunoSEQ assay was version v3.0. Clones were sequenced by immunoSEQ multiplex PCR, and TCRdb holds only the in-frame ones, with some missing. The sample yields 15,000 to 20,000 clones, 79% seen once. This receptor was taken from a man aged 25 to 40 with HIV. Sequenced here: unsorted PBMCs, sampled at the start of antiretroviral therapy.

CDR3 protein: CASSQDGTDTQYF. In DNA form, the CDR3 reads TGTGCCAGCAGCCAGGACGGCACAGATACGCAGTATTTT. The gene calls are TRBV6-6 and TRBJ2-3; D remains unclear. Germline assignment: CDR1 MNHNY and CDR2 SVGAGI (reference sequence). The CDR3 is made up of 13 amino acids. Trimming took 6 bases from V and 1 from J, leaving 8 bases between them.